The 28 T cell receptor beta chains below all came from one sample that was sequenced in a study of blood T cell repertoires in COVID-19. Sequencing used immunoSEQ multiplex PCR; TCRdb keeps in-frame clones, though not all of them. This table holds 110,000 to 150,000 clones, around nine tenths found once. Sequenced sample: peripheral blood. Receptors were obtained from a human donor in a cohort sampled during active COVID-19.

This clone came up a few times. The chain combines TRBV7-2 with TRBJ1-2; maybe TRBD1 (5 bases). Trimming took off 7 bases at V and 7 bases at J, with 16 bases between the two ends. CDR1 and CDR2 from the germline V gene are SGHTA and FQGNSA. The CDR3 spans 13 residues. The CDR3: CASTPLGGTGYTF. The CDR3 bases are TGTGCCAGCACACCCCTGGGAGGGACTGGCTACACCTTC. The variable domain in full, with the rest retrieved from reference TRBV7-2 and TRBJ1-2, is GAGVSQSPSNKVTEKGKDVELRCDPISGHTALYWYRQSLGQGLEFLIYFQGNSAPDKSGLPSDRFSAERTGGSVSTLTIQRTQQEDSAVYLCASTPLGGTGYTFGSGTRLTVV.

The chain links TRBV30 to TRBJ2-2; a possible D gene is TRBD1 (5 bases). V lost 4 bases and J lost 5, with 11 bases in between. CDR1 is GTSNPN, CDR2 SVGIG, per germline (reference sequence). This CDR3 comprises 13 residues. The CDR3: CAWTRTNTGELFF. DNA of the CDR3: TGTGCCTGGACGCGGACAAATACCGGGGAGCTGTTTTTT.

This chain joins TRBV7-9 and TRBJ1-1; no firm D call. Trimming stripped 1 base from V and 0 bases from J, with 9 bases between. Per germline, CDR1 SEHNR and CDR2 FQNEAQ (reference sequence). The CDR3 has 15 residues. The CDR3 is CASSLEEGMNTEAFF. The CDR3 DNA sequence: TGTGCCAGCAGCTTAGAAGAGGGAATGAACACTGAAGCTTTCTTT.

There are a few counts of this clone. This rearrangement joins TRBV7-9 to TRBJ1-2; 7 positions agree with TRBD1. The junction had 3 bases not matched to a gene; V was cut back by 3 bases and J by 8 bases. Germline CDR1 and CDR2: SEHNR and FQNEAQ (reference sequence). The length of the CDR3 is 12 residues. CDR3 in amino acids: CASSLTGRGYTF. The CDR3 bases are TGTGCCAGCAGCTTGACAGGGCGCGGCTACACCTTC.

This chain joins TRBV2 and TRBJ2-7, with a tentative D call TRBD1 (5 bases). The germline V gene encodes CDR1 SNHLY and CDR2 FYNNEI. This CDR3 region has 12 residues. The V end lost 6 bases, the J end lost 3 bases, and 9 bases lay between the germline ends. Written as DNA, the CDR3 is TGTGCCAGCAGAGCCAGGGACTACGAGCAGTACTTC. Translated: CASRARDYEQYF.

The V gene is TRBV10-2, the J gene TRBJ1-2; 10 bases are a match to TRBD1. Germline V gives CDR1 WSHSY, CDR2 SAAADI. The V gene end was trimmed by 6 bases and the J gene end by 4 bases; junction bases not matched to a gene: 17. The CDR3 loop spans 18 amino acids. The CDR3 reads CASSVTGGMVDSFYGYTF. The CDR3 DNA follows: TGCGCCAGCAGCGTGACAGGGGGCATGGTTGACTCCTTCTATGGCTACACCTTC.

This chain connects TRBV7-9 to TRBJ1-3; D uncertain. Germline V gives CDR1 SEHNR, CDR2 FQNEAQ (reference sequence). Trimming removed 2 bases from V and 3 bases from J, with 11 bases in between. There are 15 residues in the CDR3. CDR3 sequence reads: CASSLTETYGNTIYF. Here the CDR3 DNA reads TGTGCCAGCAGCTTAACAGAAACGTATGGAAACACCATATATTTT.

V and J are TRBV29-1 and TRBJ1-1; D ambiguous. CDR1 is SQVTM and CDR2 is ANQGSEA in the germline V gene. CDR3 length: 17 amino acids. V dropped 0 bases and J dropped 6 bases, with 23 bases sitting between them. CDR3 nucleotides: TGCAGCGTTGAAGATGGTCTTGGGCAGGTTCGTTTCCCTGAAGCTTTCTTT. This codes for CSVEDGLGQVRFPEAFF.

This clone was seen just once. V usage is TRBV7-9 and J usage is TRBJ2-1; 10 bases are a match to TRBD2. The germline CDR1 and CDR2 sequences are SEHNR and FQNEAQ (reference sequence). The V and J ends lost 3 bases and 7 bases, in that order; junction bases with no gene match: 9. The CDR3 is 16 residues long. As DNA, the CDR3 is TGTGCCAGCAGCTTCACAGCGGGGGGGATAGTGAATGAGCAGTTCTTC. Translated: CASSFTAGGIVNEQFF.

The V gene is TRBV5-1, the J gene TRBJ2-1, with 10 bases that match TRBD1. J lost 7 bases, V lost 4 bases, and 5 bases had no gene match. The CDR3 spans 14 residues. In germline, CDR1 is SGHRS, CDR2 YFSETQ. The CDR3 reads CASSPGQGMNEQFF. In DNA, the CDR3 is TGCGCCAGCAGCCCGGGACAGGGGATGAATGAGCAGTTCTTC.

The V gene is TRBV7-6, the J gene TRBJ2-2, with 13 bases identical to TRBD2. The germline V gene encodes CDR1 SGHVS and CDR2 FNYEAQ. Trimming took 5 bases from V and 6 from J; bases not matched to a gene: 9. The CDR3 is 17 residues long. The CDR3 sequence: CASSAPTSGRAPGELFF. The CDR3 region has the DNA TGTGCCAGCAGCGCCCCCACTAGCGGGAGGGCCCCCGGGGAGCTGTTTTTT.

This clone appeared a single time. This chain connects TRBV5-4 to TRBJ2-3; D ambiguous. Per the germline V gene, CDR1 is SGHNT and CDR2 is YYREEE (reference sequence). V was pared by 4 bases and J by 1 base, with 10 bases between. The CDR3 length is 14 residues. Here the CDR3 reads CASSPDGGTDTQYF. As DNA, the CDR3 is TGTGCCAGCAGCCCAGACGGAGGCACAGATACGCAGTATTTT.

The rearrangement uses TRBV14 and TRBJ1-2, with 10 bases fitting TRBD1. The V gene's germline CDR1 is SGHDN and CDR2 FVKESK. V lost 4 bases and J lost 1; bases outside the gene matches: 6. The CDR3 runs to 16 residues. As DNA, the CDR3 is TGTGCCAGCAGCCGACTGGGGACAGGGGATAACTATGGCTACACCTTC. Amino acids: CASSRLGTGDNYGYTF.

The V call is TRBV6-1, the J call TRBJ2-7, with TRBD1 matching 8 bases. With V trimmed by 1 base and J by 7 bases, 9 bases remained unmatched. Germline CDR1 MNHNS, CDR2 SASEGT. This CDR3 spans 15 amino acids. CDR3 coding DNA: TGTGCCAGCAGTGAAGAGTCAGGGGGCCCCAAGGAGCAGTACTTC. The encoded protein is CASSEESGGPKEQYF.

V is TRBV28 and J is TRBJ2-7, with 9 bases lining up with TRBD1. The trim removed 9 bases at V and 5 bases at J, leaving 14 bases unmatched. CDR3 length: 15 residues. From germline, CDR1 is MDHEN and CDR2 SYDVKM. Written as DNA, the CDR3 is TGTGCCAGTCCGGTTCCCGGACAGGGGTTCGACGAGCAGTACTTC. It yields the protein CASPVPGQGFDEQYF.

The chain links TRBV28 to TRBJ2-6; D gene uncertain. Trimming cost V 5 bases and J 0 bases, with 11 bases left between them. CDR1 and CDR2 (germline): MDHEN, SYDVKM. This CDR3 comprises 16 residues. In DNA form, the CDR3 reads TGTGCCAGCAGTCCGCCGGTGTTCTCTGGGGCCAACGTCCTGACTTTC. Residues: CASSPPVFSGANVLTF.

The chain couples TRBV11-1 to TRBJ2-7, with 7 bases aligning to TRBD1. The CDR3 consists of 15 residues. Germline CDR1 and CDR2: SGHAT and FQDESV (reference sequence). Germline trimming cut 5 bases from V and 0 bases from J; bases unmatched to any gene: 7. This CDR3 is CASSARGTVSYEQYF. CDR3 bases: TGTGCCAGCAGCGCCCGAGGGACAGTCTCCTACGAGCAGTACTTC.

The table lists this clone with a few counts. The chain joins TRBV25-1 to TRBJ2-7, with 7 bases aligning to TRBD1. CDR3 length equals 14 residues. The V gene end was trimmed by 7 bases and the J gene end by 2 bases; junction bases not matched to a gene: 8. In germline, CDR1 is MGHDK, CDR2 SYGVNS. The CDR3, as DNA: TGTGCCAGCACACGACAGGGCCTAACCTACGAGCAGTACTTC. As protein: CASTRQGLTYEQYF.

V and J are TRBV28 and TRBJ1-5, with D possibly matching TRBD1 (6 bases). Trimming stripped 6 bases from V and 1 base from J, with 13 bases between. This CDR3 contains 15 residues. CDR1 and CDR2 from the germline V gene are MDHEN and SYDVKM. CDR3 residues: CASSLSTGSNQPQHF. CDR3 nucleotide sequence: TGTGCCAGCAGCCTTTCGACAGGAAGCAATCAGCCCCAGCATTTT. Full variable domain (outside the CDR3, taken from reference TRBV28 and TRBJ1-5): DVKVTQSSRYLVKRTGEKVFLECVQDMDHENMFWYRQDPGLGLRLIYFSYDVKMKEKGDIPEGYSVSREKKERFSLILESASTNQTSMYLCASSLSTGSNQPQHFGDGTRLSIL.

The chain is built from TRBV2 and TRBJ1-1; 7 bases are shared with TRBD1. Trimming removed 10 bases from V and 1 base from J; junction bases left unmatched: 6. Germline CDR1 is SNHLY and CDR2 is FYNNEI. The CDR3 has 13 amino acids. The CDR3 loop reads CATLTGPNTEAFF. The CDR3 DNA sequence: TGTGCCACCCTGACAGGGCCGAACACTGAAGCTTTCTTT.

CDR3 protein: CASSLSRVSGRTGELFF. The CDR3 coding sequence is TGTGCCAGCAGCTTATCACGAGTGAGCGGGAGAACCGGGGAGCTGTTTTTT. V is TRBV11-2 and J is TRBJ2-2; the match to TRBD2 covers 8 bases. The V segment lost 2 bases and the J segment 5 bases; nucleotides outside the gene matches: 10. The length of the CDR3 is 17 residues. Germline loops: CDR1 SGHAT, CDR2 FQNNGV.

The chain couples TRBV27 to TRBJ2-3, with a tentative D call TRBD2 (6 bases). V lost 8 bases, J lost 5 bases, and 17 bases lay in between. The CDR3 consists of 14 residues. Germline values: CDR1 MNHEY, CDR2 SMNVEV (reference sequence). CDR3 DNA: TGTGCCAGCTCGGAACGGGCAGCGGGAGATACGCAGTATTTT. Translated: CASSERAAGDTQYF.

This clone has only one observation. J is TRBJ2-3 and V is TRBV27; 8 bases map to TRBD2. V was pared by 3 bases and J by 7 bases, with 12 bases of the junction left unmatched. The germline gives CDR1 MNHEY, CDR2 SMNVEV (reference sequence). The CDR3 length is 16 residues. The CDR3 reads CASSLRNSGATNTQYF. CDR3 DNA: TGTGCCAGCAGTTTGCGGAATAGCGGGGCCACGAATACGCAGTATTTT.

Only a few counts were recorded for this clone. The chain is built from TRBV19 and TRBJ2-5; 9 bases line up with TRBD1. The CDR3 has 17 residues. Germline values: CDR1 LNHDA, CDR2 SQIVND (reference sequence). V gave up 5 bases and J gave up 5 bases; unmatched junction bases: 15. Here the CDR3 DNA reads TGTGCCAGTAGTCTCACTCCGGGACAGGGAATCGTTGAGACCCAGTACTTC. Protein product: CASSLTPGQGIVETQYF.

V gene TRBV10-3 combines with J gene TRBJ1-3, with 8 bases matching TRBD1. V dropped 8 bases and J dropped 14; count of bases not matched to a gene: 8. The CDR3 is 11 residues long. Germline V gives CDR1 ENHRY, CDR2 SYGVKD. CDR3 DNA: TGTGCCATCTCTCAAGGACAGGGATTATATTTT. Translation gives CAISQGQGLYF.

The CDR3 reads CASSTGTSGPEQFF. CDR3 DNA sequence: TGTGCCAGCAGCACCGGGACTAGCGGGCCTGAGCAGTTCTTC. This chain joins TRBV3-1 (or the pseudogene TRBV3-2) and TRBJ2-1; 12 bases are a match to TRBD2. Unmatched junction bases numbered 5, after V lost 5 bases and J lost 9 bases. Germline V gives CDR1 LGHDT, CDR2 YNNKEL (reference sequence). The CDR3 length is 14 residues.

V gene TRBV21-1 combines with J gene TRBJ2-5; the table assigns TRBD2, which was not confirmed against the DNA. TRBV21-1 is termed a pseudogene. The CDR3 totals 17 residues. The CDR3 coding sequence is TGTGCCAGCAGCAAAGCGGGGGTAGCGGGAGCCCAAGAGACCCAGTACTTC. The encoded protein is CASSKAGVAGAQETQYF.

This chain links TRBV3-1 (or the pseudogene TRBV3-2) with TRBJ1-1; 9 nucleotides agree with TRBD1. CDR3 size: 14 residues. V shed 5 bases, J shed 1 base, and the junction held 2 bases outside the gene matches. Looked up from germline, CDR1 is LGHDT and CDR2 is YNNKEL (reference sequence). CDR3 in amino acids: CASSRGQGNTEAFF. The CDR3 DNA reads TGTGCCAGCAGCAGGGGACAGGGGAACACTGAAGCTTTCTTT.